The next 17 T cell receptor beta chains were all read from a single sample in a study of blood T cells in healthy people across ages. The authors ran a second PCR of roughly 6 to 12 cycles using a sample-barcoded 5' primer and a J-beta primer mix. MiXCR, run by TCRdb on the 5' RACE reads, gives a single entry per CDR3 protein. The table lists 750,000 to 950,000 distinct CDR3 sequences, roughly 26% of them singletons. In addition, the sample was reused for a study of T cells of mothers and their children.

The specimen was blood. The origin of the receptors is a boy between 10 and 17 years old in good health.

Details on this clonotype: Here the CDR3 omits its conserved ending phenylalanine or tryptophan, so a read error is the likely source. The genes are TRBV2 and TRBJ2-5; D unresolved. The germline CDR1 and CDR2 sequences are SNHLY and FYNNEI. The CDR3 is 14 amino acids. Trimming removed 4 bases at V and 2 bases at J, with 11 bases between. This CDR3 is CASSGIGKQETQYL. DNA of the CDR3: TGTGCCAGCAGTGGCATTGGGAAACAAGAGACCCAGTACCTC.

The rearrangement joins TRBV18 to TRBJ2-7; 10 bases are shared with TRBD2. The CDR3 runs to 16 residues. The ends lost 5 bases at V and 5 bases at J; junction bases unmatched: 12. Germline V gene data show CDR1 as KGHSH and CDR2 as LQKENI. In DNA, the CDR3 is TGTGCCAGCTCATCCCAGGCAGTAGCGGGAGGCGACGAGCAGTACTTC. It codes for CASSSQAVAGGDEQYF.

The chain has TRBV20-1 and TRBJ2-1; D perhaps matches TRBD2 (5 bases). CDR1 is DFQATT, CDR2 SNEGSKA, per germline (reference sequence). V dropped 6 bases and J dropped 7 bases, with 16 bases sitting between them. The CDR3 is made up of 13 amino acids. The CDR3 nucleotides are TGCAGTGCCCGACCCCGGGGTTGGAATGAGCAGTTCTTC. It specifies CSARPRGWNEQFF.

V and J are TRBV25-1 and TRBJ1-4; D remains unclear. V dropped 1 base and J dropped 7 bases, with 13 bases sitting between them. Per germline, CDR1 MGHDK and CDR2 SYGVNS. The CDR3 is 15 amino acids. The CDR3 loop is CASSEWGGRGEKLFF. In DNA, the CDR3 is TGTGCCAGCAGTGAATGGGGAGGGCGTGGTGAAAAACTGTTTTTT.

The chain couples TRBV20-1 to TRBJ2-1, with D perhaps matching TRBD1 (6 bases). The CDR3 consists of 13 residues. V shed 6 bases and J shed 3 bases, with 12 bases lying between them. Germline V CDR1 and CDR2: DFQATT, SNEGSKA (reference sequence). The CDR3 bases are TGCAGTGCCCCAAGGGGACACTACAATGAGCAGTTCTTC. This translates into CSAPRGHYNEQFF.

This clonotype turned up a few times. This sequence joins TRBV7-3 and TRBJ2-1, with 7 positions matching TRBD1. This CDR3 is built from 14 residues. Trimming removed 5 bases from V and 6 bases from J; junction bases left unmatched: 7. Germline loops: CDR1 SGHTA, CDR2 FQGTGA. CDR3 sequence reads: CASSTRTGSNEQFF. DNA for the CDR3: TGTGCCAGCAGCACCAGGACAGGCTCCAATGAGCAGTTCTTC.

This clonotype was found a few times. The rearrangement uses TRBV7-9 and TRBJ1-5; 9 bases align to TRBD1. J gave up 4 bases and V 0 bases, and 1 base lay outside the gene matches. The CDR3 loop spans 15 amino acids. The germline CDR1 and CDR2 sequences are SEHNR and FQNEAQ (reference sequence). In DNA, the CDR3 is TGTGCCAGCAGCTTAGCAGACAGGGGGAATCAGCCCCAGCATTTT. As protein: CASSLADRGNQPQHF.

This clonotype was picked up a small number of times. The chain couples TRBV12-3 or TRBV12-4 to TRBJ2-5, with 9 nucleotides matching TRBD1. J lost 6 bases, V lost 4 bases, and 6 bases had no gene match. The CDR3 is made up of 14 amino acids. In DNA, the CDR3 is TGTGCCAGCAGTTGGGGACAGGGCCTGAAGACCCAGTACTTC. Protein sequence: CASSWGQGLKTQYF.

The sample holds a few counts of this clonotype. V gene TRBV9 combines with J gene TRBJ2-5; 10 bases fit TRBD1. The CDR3 runs 16 residues. Germline CDR1 SGDLS, CDR2 YYNGEE. Trimming at V came to 2 bases and at J to 4 bases, leaving 8 bases not matched to a gene. CDR3 sequence (DNA): TGTGCCAGCAGCGTCTCCGGGACAGGGGCTAGAGAGACCCAGTACTTC. Its translation: CASSVSGTGARETQYF.

This clonotype was detected many times. The junction does not match germline at one end; this may be a read error. V gene TRBV5-1 combines with J gene TRBJ2-7, with D hard to call. Germline loops: CDR1 SGHRS, CDR2 YFSETQ. The CDR3 is 13 residues long. Here the CDR3 DNA reads TGTGCCAGCAGTTTGCCAGACTCCTACGAGCAGTACTTC. Protein: CASSLPDSYEQYF. The entire variable domain, with the rest obtained from reference TRBV5-1 and TRBJ2-7, is as follows: KAGVTQTPRYLIKTRGQQVTLSCSPISGHRSVSWYQQTPGQGLQFLFEYFSETQRNKGNFPGRFSGRQFSNSRSEMNVSTLELGDSALYLCASSLPDSYEQYFGPGTRLTVT.

This clonotype was observed a handful of times. The chain has TRBV7-6 and TRBJ2-5, with a tentative D call TRBD1 (5 bases). The end of the DNA aligns better with TRBJ2-7, so the J call may be wrong. The CDR3 has 13 amino acids. Germline CDR1 is SGHVS and CDR2 is FNYEAQ. The CDR3 bases are TGTGCCAGCAGCTTAGAAAGGGGAACCGAGCAGTACTTC. This sequence encodes CASSLERGTEQYF.

There are a few counts of this clonotype. This chain uses TRBV5-1 with TRBJ2-7; TRBD1 matches at 7 bases. CDR1 SGHRS and CDR2 YFSETQ come from the germline V gene. The CDR3 spans 15 residues. The V and J ends lost 5 bases and 2 bases, in that order; junction bases with no gene match: 10. The CDR3 coding sequence is TGCGCCAGCAGAAGAGCGGCAGGGGGTGCCTACGAGCAGTACTTC. Translated: CASRRAAGGAYEQYF.

This clonotype was seen a handful of times. This chain connects TRBV4-1 to TRBJ2-7; 9 bases are shared with TRBD1. Looked up from germline, CDR1 is MGHRA and CDR2 is YSYEKL. V dropped 4 bases and J dropped 5; count of bases not matched to a gene: 9. This CDR3 spans 15 amino acids. CDR3 in DNA: TGCGCCAGCAGCCCGCGGGACAGGGAAGGGGACGAGCAGTACTTC. Residues: CASSPRDREGDEQYF.

The chain combines TRBV28 with TRBJ1-4; D is uncertain. The CDR3 extends over 14 amino acids. V lost 4 bases and J lost 6, with 12 bases in between. Germline V gene sequence: CDR1 MDHEN, CDR2 SYDVKM. CDR3 DNA sequence: TGTGCCAGCAGTTCCATTAGGGAGGATGAAAAACTGTTTTTT. Its protein product is CASSSIREDEKLFF.

The V gene is TRBV11-2, the J gene TRBJ1-1; possible D gene TRBD1, 6 bases. CDR1 SGHAT and CDR2 FQNNGV come from the germline V gene. V was pared by 3 bases and J by 3 bases, with 14 bases between. The CDR3 extends over 15 amino acids. In nucleotides, the CDR3 is TGTGCCAGCAGCTTGCGGGGGCAGGGGTACACTGAAGCTTTCTTT. Its translation is CASSLRGQGYTEAFF.

The chain employs TRBV6-5 and TRBJ1-4, with no clear D. V gave up 0 bases and J gave up 7 bases, with 15 bases separating them. This CDR3 is 16 amino acids long. In germline, CDR1 is MNHEY, CDR2 SVGAGI. The CDR3 sequence: CASSYSQTPASEKLFF. Here the CDR3 DNA reads TGTGCCAGCAGTTACTCTCAGACCCCGGCATCTGAAAAACTGTTTTTT.

This clonotype appeared a single time. The chain has TRBV5-1 and TRBJ2-5, with 13 bases lining up with TRBD2. The CDR3 is 16 amino acids. With V trimmed by 4 bases and J by 7 bases, 10 bases remained unmatched. The germline gives CDR1 SGHRS, CDR2 YFSETQ. The chain's CDR3 is CASSRLAGGRLGTQYF. The CDR3 region has the DNA TGCGCCAGCAGCCGACTAGCGGGGGGCCGACTTGGGACCCAGTACTTC.